This TCR beta chain originates from a study of identical twins. Overall study results and limits: Excess low generation probability was seen in twin-shared out-of-frame alpha sequences.

A remark on this clonotype: Its antigen is undetermined.

MiXCR, applied by TCRdb to the 5' RACE reads, yields one record per CDR3 protein. The repertoire holds hundreds of thousands of distinct CDR3 sequences, with roughly 26% as singletons. Germline CDR1 DFQATT, CDR2 SNEGSKA (reference sequence). The V gene lost 2 bases and the J gene lost 4 bases, with 16 bases spanning the gap. This CDR3 is built from 15 residues. The data were also submitted as part of a second study, on T cells expressing NK-cell markers. That study reports: Within the sequenced cohort of eight donors, seven exhibited HCMV seropositivity and one was seronegative. Researchers report these clonotypes also headed the CD3+CD56-NKG2C+ fraction in a handful of donors.

Material for sequencing was CD4+ T cells sorted from blood. This sequence was found in a woman aged 18-30 years in good health. The chain is built from TRBV20-1 and TRBJ2-3; D might be TRBD2 (6 bases). The CDR3 spells CSARLTSSYPDTQYF. The CDR3 DNA sequence: TGCAGTGCTAGACTTACTAGCAGTTACCCAGATACGCAGTATTTT.